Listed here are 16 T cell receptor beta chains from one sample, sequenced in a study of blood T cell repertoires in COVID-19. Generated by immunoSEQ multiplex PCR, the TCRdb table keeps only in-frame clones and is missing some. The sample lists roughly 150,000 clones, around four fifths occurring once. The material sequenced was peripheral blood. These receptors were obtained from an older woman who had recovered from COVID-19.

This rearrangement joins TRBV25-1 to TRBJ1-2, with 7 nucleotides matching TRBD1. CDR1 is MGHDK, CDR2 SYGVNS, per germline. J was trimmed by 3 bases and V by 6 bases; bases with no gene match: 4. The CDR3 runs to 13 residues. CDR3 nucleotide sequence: TGTGCCAGCAGCAGACAGGGATACTATGGCTACACCTTC. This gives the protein CASSRQGYYGYTF.

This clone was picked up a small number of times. CDR3 in DNA: TGTGCCAGCAGTTCTAGGGACAGGGGTGGCTACACCTTC. Its protein product is CASSSRDRGGYTF. The V and J genes are TRBV6-5 and TRBJ1-2, with 10 nucleotides matching TRBD1. Unmatched junction bases numbered 3, after V lost 4 bases and J lost 7 bases. Germline values: CDR1 MNHEY, CDR2 SVGAGI. The CDR3 is made up of 13 amino acids.

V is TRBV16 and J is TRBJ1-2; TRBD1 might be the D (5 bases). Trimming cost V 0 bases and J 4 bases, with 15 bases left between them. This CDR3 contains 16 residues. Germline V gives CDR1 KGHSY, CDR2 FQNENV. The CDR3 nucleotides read TGTGCCAGCAGCCAATCTAGGACATCCGCTAGCTATGGCTACACCTTC. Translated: CASSQSRTSASYGYTF.

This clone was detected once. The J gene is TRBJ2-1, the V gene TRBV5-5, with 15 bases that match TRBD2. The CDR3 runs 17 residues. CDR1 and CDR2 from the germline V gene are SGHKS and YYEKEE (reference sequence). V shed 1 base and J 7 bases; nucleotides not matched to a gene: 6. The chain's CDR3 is CASSLPGLAGGPNEQFF. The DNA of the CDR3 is TGTGCCAGCAGCTTGCCCGGACTAGCGGGAGGGCCTAATGAGCAGTTCTTC.

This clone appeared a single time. The CDR3: CASSQVGGPRFGNTIYF. CDR3 nucleotide sequence: TGTGCCAGCAGCCAAGTCGGGGGACCTCGGTTTGGAAACACCATATATTTT. This chain uses TRBV14 with TRBJ1-3, with a possible D match to TRBD1 (5 bases). From germline, CDR1 is SGHDN and CDR2 FVKESK. Between the trimmed V and J ends, which lost 1 base and 3 bases, there was a span of 16 bases. The CDR3 is made up of 17 amino acids.

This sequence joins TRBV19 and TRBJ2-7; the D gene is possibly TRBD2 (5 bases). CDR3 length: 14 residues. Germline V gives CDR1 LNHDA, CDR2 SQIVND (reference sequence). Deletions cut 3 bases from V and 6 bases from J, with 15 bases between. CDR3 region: CASSMMLATGEQYF. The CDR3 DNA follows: TGTGCCAGTAGTATGATGCTAGCCACGGGCGAGCAGTACTTC.

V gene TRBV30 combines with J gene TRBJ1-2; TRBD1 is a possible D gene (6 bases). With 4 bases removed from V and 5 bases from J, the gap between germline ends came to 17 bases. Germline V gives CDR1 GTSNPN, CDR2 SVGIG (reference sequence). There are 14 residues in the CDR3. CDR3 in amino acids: CAWTSTQGLYGYTF. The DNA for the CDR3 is TGTGCCTGGACCTCCACACAGGGCTTGTATGGCTACACCTTC.

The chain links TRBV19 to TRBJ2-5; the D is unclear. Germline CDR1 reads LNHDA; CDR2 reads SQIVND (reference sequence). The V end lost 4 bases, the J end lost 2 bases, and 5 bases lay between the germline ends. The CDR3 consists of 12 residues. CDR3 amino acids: CASSTVQETQYF. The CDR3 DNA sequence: TGTGCCAGTAGTACAGTTCAAGAGACCCAGTACTTC.

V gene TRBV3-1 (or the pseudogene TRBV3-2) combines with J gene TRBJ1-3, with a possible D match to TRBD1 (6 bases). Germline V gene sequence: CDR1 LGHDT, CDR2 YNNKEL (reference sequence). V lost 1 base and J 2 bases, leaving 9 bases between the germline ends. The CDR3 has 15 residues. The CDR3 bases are TGTGCCAGCAGCCAAGCCAGGGGCACTGGAAACACCATATATTTT. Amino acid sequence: CASSQARGTGNTIYF.

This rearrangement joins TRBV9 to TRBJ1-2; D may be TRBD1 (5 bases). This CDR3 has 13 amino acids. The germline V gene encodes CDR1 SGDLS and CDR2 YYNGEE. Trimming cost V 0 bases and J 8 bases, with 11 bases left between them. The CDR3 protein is CASSVVGGSGYTF. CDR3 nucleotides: TGTGCCAGCAGCGTAGTGGGGGGTTCCGGCTACACCTTC.

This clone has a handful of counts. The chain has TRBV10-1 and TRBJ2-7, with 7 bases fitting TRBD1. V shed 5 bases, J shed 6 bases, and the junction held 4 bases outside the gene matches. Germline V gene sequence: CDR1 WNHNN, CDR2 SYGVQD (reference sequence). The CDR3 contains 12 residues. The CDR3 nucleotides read TGCGCCAGCAGTACAGGGGCGGGCGAGCAGTACTTC. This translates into CASSTGAGEQYF.

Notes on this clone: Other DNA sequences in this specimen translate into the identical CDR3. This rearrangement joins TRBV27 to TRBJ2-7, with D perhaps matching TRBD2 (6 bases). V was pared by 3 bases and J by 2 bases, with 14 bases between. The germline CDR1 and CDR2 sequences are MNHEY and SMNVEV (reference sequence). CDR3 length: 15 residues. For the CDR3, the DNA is TGTGCCAGCAGTTTGGGGGGTGCTGGCCCCTACGAGCAGTACTTC. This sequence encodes CASSLGGAGPYEQYF.

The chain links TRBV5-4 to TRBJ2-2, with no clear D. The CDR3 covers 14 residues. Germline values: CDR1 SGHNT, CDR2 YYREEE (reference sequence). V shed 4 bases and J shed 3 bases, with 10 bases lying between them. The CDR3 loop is CASSPDTDTGELFF. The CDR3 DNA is TGTGCCAGCAGCCCTGACACCGACACCGGGGAGCTGTTTTTT.

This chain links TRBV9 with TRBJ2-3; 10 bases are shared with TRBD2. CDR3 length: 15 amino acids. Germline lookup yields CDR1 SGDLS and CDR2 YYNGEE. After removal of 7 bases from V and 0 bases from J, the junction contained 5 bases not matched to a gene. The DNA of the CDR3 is TGTGCCAGCGCTAGCGGGGGAGACAGCACAGATACGCAGTATTTT. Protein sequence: CASASGGDSTDTQYF.

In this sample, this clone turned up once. The CDR3 protein is CASSPWDRQETQYF. The CDR3 DNA reads as TGCGCCAGCAGCCCATGGGACAGGCAAGAGACCCAGTACTTC. The V gene is TRBV5-1, the J gene TRBJ2-5; 8 nucleotides match TRBD1. The CDR3 spans 14 residues. Trimming removed 4 bases from V and 2 bases from J; junction bases left unmatched: 4. Germline V gene sequence: CDR1 SGHRS, CDR2 YFSETQ. The full variable domain, in which reference TRBV5-1 and TRBJ2-5 provide the parts outside the CDR3, is KAGVTQTPRYLIKTRGQQVTLSCSPISGHRSVSWYQQTPGQGLQFLFEYFSETQRNKGNFPGRFSGRQFSNSRSEMNVSTLELGDSALYLCASSPWDRQETQYFGPGTRLLVL.

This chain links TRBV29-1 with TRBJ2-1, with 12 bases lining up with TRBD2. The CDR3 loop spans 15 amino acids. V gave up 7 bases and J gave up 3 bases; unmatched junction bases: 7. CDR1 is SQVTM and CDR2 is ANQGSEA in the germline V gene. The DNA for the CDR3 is TGCAGCGCCCTAGGACTAGCGGGGCTCTACAATGAGCAGTTCTTC. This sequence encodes CSALGLAGLYNEQFF.